The rows below give T cell receptor beta chains drawn from one sample of a study of blood T cell repertoires in COVID-19. Using immunoSEQ multiplex PCR, the repertoire was profiled, and TCRdb retains in-frame clones only, with some absent. The table has 200,000 or so clones, 80% to 85% seen once; the top ten hold approximately 6.5%. Sequencing used peripheral blood. The source is a woman aged 40 to 50 with acute or convalescent COVID-19. The conserved cysteine and the conserved F or W are not part of the CDR3 here. D genes are given only for firm matches. Size tells how often a clone was seen (once, few, many) or the class of an expanded clone, and some rows leave it out.

once	-	TRBV6-5	TRBJ2-1	ASTPSALSYNEQF
-	-	TRBV5-1	TRBJ1-2	ASSLEGSGDYGYT
-	-	TRBV27	TRBJ1-6	ASSLGGRSPLH
-	TRBD1	TRBV7-9	TRBJ1-2	ASSLAGAGGRPGYT
-	TRBD1	TRBV28	TRBJ1-6	ASSWRQGNSPLH
-	-	TRBV4-2	TRBJ2-1	ASSQGLNDYNEQF
-	TRBD2	TRBV30	TRBJ2-3	AWSVGTSEDTQY
-	TRBD1	TRBV2	TRBJ1-1	ASRRDRVIEAF
-	-	TRBV5-1	TRBJ1-2	ASSLGGQEGYT
-	TRBD2	TRBV5-1	TRBJ2-5	ASSLMPSGGGETQY
-	-	TRBV6-5	TRBJ1-2	ASSYSWGHGYT
-	TRBD1	TRBV24-1	TRBJ1-2	ATSETPGQGSLNYGYT
-	TRBD1	TRBV19	TRBJ1-5	ASRLQGESQPQH
-	-	TRBV11-2	TRBJ2-7	ASSFITGQREQY
-	TRBD2	TRBV7-9	TRBJ2-3	ASSLRGLAGTDTQY
-	TRBD2	TRBV5-1	TRBJ2-2	ASSLETSGTGELF
once	TRBD1	TRBV28	TRBJ1-1	ASRRHRGEAF
-	-	TRBV5-4	TRBJ1-1	ASSLAGATEAF
-	-	TRBV28	TRBJ2-7	ASSPRDNSYEQY
-	TRBD2	TRBV9	TRBJ2-2	ASSPTTSGWNTGELF
-	-	TRBV9	TRBJ2-2	ASSPRGGTGELF
-	-	TRBV4-2	TRBJ1-1	ASSQERELAF
-	-	TRBV10-3	TRBJ2-1	AITRDPGVSYNEQF
few	-	TRBV7-8	TRBJ2-3	ASSPLSRGVDTQY
-	-	TRBV3-1/TRBV3-2	TRBJ1-1	ASSHLQVGREAF
-	TRBD1	TRBV2	TRBJ1-2	VQGDNYGYT
-	-	TRBV6-2/TRBV6-3	TRBJ2-7	ASSLEWNEQY
few	-	TRBV28	TRBJ1-2	ASSFLRDTLGYT
-	-	TRBV4-1	TRBJ2-2	ASSQDRYTGELF
-	TRBD1	TRBV5-1	TRBJ1-2	ASSNNQDRLT
-	-	TRBV5-6	TRBJ2-5	ASDTQGSGETQY
-	-	TRBV7-2	TRBJ1-5	ASSLVAGGDQPQH
once	TRBD1	TRBV28	TRBJ2-7	ASSSGQGIFYEQY